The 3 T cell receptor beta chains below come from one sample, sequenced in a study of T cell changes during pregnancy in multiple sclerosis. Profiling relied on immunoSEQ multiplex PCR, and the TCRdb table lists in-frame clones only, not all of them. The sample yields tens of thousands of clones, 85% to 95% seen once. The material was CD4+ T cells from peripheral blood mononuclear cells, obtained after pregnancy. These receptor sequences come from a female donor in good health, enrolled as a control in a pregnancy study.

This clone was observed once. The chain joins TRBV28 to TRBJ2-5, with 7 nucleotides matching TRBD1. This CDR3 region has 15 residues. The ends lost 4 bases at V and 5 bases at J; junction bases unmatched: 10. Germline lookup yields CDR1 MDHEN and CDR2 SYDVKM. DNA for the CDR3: TGTGCCAGCAGTTCGGAACAGGGGTCGCGGGAGACCCAGTACTTC. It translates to CASSSEQGSRETQYF.

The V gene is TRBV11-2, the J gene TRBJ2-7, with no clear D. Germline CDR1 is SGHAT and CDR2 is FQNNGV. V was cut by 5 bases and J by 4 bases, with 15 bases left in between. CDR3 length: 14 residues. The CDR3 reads CASSPPGRPYEQYF. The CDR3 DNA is TGTGCCAGCAGCCCCCCGGGTCGTCCTTACGAGCAGTACTTC. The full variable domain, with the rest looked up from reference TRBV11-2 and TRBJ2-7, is EAGVAQSPRYKIIEKRQSVAFWCNPISGHATLYWYQQILGQGPKLLIQFQNNGVVDDSQLPKDRFSAERLKGVDSTLKIQPAKLEDSAVYLCASSPPGRPYEQYFGPGTRLTVT.

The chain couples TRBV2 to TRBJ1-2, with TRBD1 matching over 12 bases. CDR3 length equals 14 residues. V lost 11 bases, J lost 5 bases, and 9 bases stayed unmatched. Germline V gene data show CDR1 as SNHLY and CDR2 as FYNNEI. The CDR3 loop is CAGSRDRGHYGYTF. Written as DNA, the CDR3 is TGTGCCGGATCGCGGGACAGGGGGCATTATGGCTACACCTTC.